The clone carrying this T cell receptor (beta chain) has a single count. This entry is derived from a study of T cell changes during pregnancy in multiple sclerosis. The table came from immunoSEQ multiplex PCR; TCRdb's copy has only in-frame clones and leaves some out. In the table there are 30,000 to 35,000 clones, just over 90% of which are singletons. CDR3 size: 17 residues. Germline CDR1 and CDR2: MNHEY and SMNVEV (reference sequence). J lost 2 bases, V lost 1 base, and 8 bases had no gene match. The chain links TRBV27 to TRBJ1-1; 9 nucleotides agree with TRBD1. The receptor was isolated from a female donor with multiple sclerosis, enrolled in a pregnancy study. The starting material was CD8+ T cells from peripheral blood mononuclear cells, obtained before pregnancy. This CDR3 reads CASSLYWGTGTNTEAFF. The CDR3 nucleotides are TGTGCCAGCAGTTTATATTGGGGGACAGGGACAAACACTGAAGCTTTCTTT.